This record concerns one TCR beta chain sequence. Its antigen is still unknown. TCRdb's table, derived via immunoSEQ multiplex PCR, lists solely in-frame clones and lacks some. The data contain some 52,000 clones, 90% to 95% of them seen just once; the ten biggest clones take up around 12%. These data originate in a study of OX40 agonist ivuxolimab in advanced cancers. Looking at the study overall: Patients got intravenous ivuxolimab at 0.01 to 10 mg/kg every 2 weeks. Patients assigned to dose escalation were diagnosed with hepatocellular carcinoma, melanoma, renal cell or head and neck cancer. Aged roughly 23 to 80 with a mean of approximately 57 years, they were 75% to 85% male. Study outcomes and limitations: Nonresponders, in some cases, also had low normalized T-cell clonal expansion.

The V gene's germline CDR1 is SGDLS and CDR2 YYNGEE. The germline V and J ends were trimmed by 3 bases and 9 bases, with 16 bases remaining between them. The CDR3 runs to 14 residues. The sample here was CD4+ or CD8+ T cells sorted from blood, taken in a trial of the OX40 agonist ivuxolimab. The chain combines TRBV9 with TRBJ2-1; tentatively, D is TRBD1 or TRBD2 (6 bases each). This sequence originates from an adult with an advanced solid tumor such as melanoma, head and neck, liver or kidney cancer. CDR3 sequence (DNA): TGTGCCAGCAGCGCCGGAGGGGGAGCGGGTGAGCAGTTCTTC. It translates to CASSAGGGAGEQFF.